The T cell receptor (beta chain) under discussion was sequenced for a study of cytomegalovirus exposure and HLA in healthy donors. Background on the study: Early released data comprised around 85 million unique TCRs from HLA-typed donors. Regarding the study as a whole: Reports credit the classifier with highly specific, highly sensitive diagnosis of cytomegalovirus status. Testing in vitro showed three CMV-associated chains specific for CMV antigens. Researchers reported in a later analysis that common viral pathogens appeared linked to several top clusters.

Both 60 Vbeta primers and 13 Jbeta primers went into the PCR. Only in-frame clones appear in the TCRdb table, and some are missing; sequencing was by immunoSEQ multiplex PCR. The data contain 150,000 to 200,000 clones, roughly 70% of them singletons. V lost 3 bases to trimming and J lost 6 bases; unmatched junction nucleotides: 5. The germline gives CDR1 LNHDA, CDR2 SQIVND (reference sequence). This CDR3 spans 14 amino acids. About this clone: Its antigen is still unknown.

Sequenced material: PBMCs. The sequence was collected from a man younger than 45 in good health and CMV-seropositive. The chain recombines TRBV19 with TRBJ2-3; TRBD1 aligns across 8 bases. The CDR3, as DNA: TGTGCCAGTAGTATGGGACAGGCCTCGGATACGCAGTATTTT. It specifies CASSMGQASDTQYF. Using reference TRBV19 and TRBJ2-3 for the parts outside the CDR3, the full variable domain is DGGITQSPKYLFRKEGQNVTLSCEQNLNHDAMYWYRQDPGQGLRLIYYSQIVNDFQKGDIAEGYSVSREKKESFPLTVTSAQKNPTAFYLCASSMGQASDTQYFGPGTRLTVL.